This TCR beta chain was sequenced during a study of control samples from healthy donors and cancer patients. The CDR3 covers 14 residues. The germline gives CDR1 SGHRS, CDR2 YFSETQ. The V end was cut by 4 bases, the J end by 2 bases, with 12 bases between. TCRdb's copy holds only in-frame clones and misses some; the assay was immunoSEQ multiplex PCR. Of some 120,000 clones in the sample, approximately 89% were seen once. This receptor was taken from a man aged 55-75 years in good health. This chain connects TRBV5-1 to TRBJ1-1, with D unresolved. Specimen: blood. The CDR3 loop is CASSTDSVNTEAFF. DNA for the CDR3: TGCGCCAGCAGCACGGACTCAGTCAACACTGAAGCTTTCTTT.